The subject of this entry is one TCR beta chain. The antigen is not known. Patients yielded 1 to 8 samples each, pretreatment and on-treatment. The germline V gene has CDR1 KGHSH and CDR2 LQKENI. Between the trimmed V and J ends, which lost 0 bases and 6 bases, there was a span of 13 bases. This CDR3 has 15 amino acids. The sample comes from a study of PD-L1 blockade in urothelial cancer. The overall study: Analysis of blood occurred 3 weeks (second dose) and 6 weeks after treatment start. The median T cell count in blood samples was 140,000 to 150,000. Broader study findings: Blood clones associated with the tumor expanded more at 3 weeks in durable-benefit patients.

Assay: immunoSEQ multiplex PCR; the TCRdb copy retains only in-frame clones and omits some. Altogether more than 55,000 clones are present, 70% to 90% being singletons, with the ten largest covering 2.5% to 3%. V usage is TRBV18 and J usage is TRBJ2-3, with D tentatively TRBD2 (6 bases). Source: PBMCs, taken around atezolizumab (anti-PD-L1) treatment. The TCR originated in a man between 50 and 59 years old with urothelial cancer. Written as DNA, the CDR3 is TGTGCCAGCTCACCACCTAAGCCGGGAGTGGATACGCAGTATTTT. Translated: CASSPPKPGVDTQYF.